These 26 T cell receptor beta chains were all obtained from the same sample, sequenced in a study of response to subunit inactivated influenza vaccine. TCRdb analysed the RT-PCR reads with MiXCR anew, one entry per CDR3 protein. The table includes 300,000 to 350,000 distinct CDR3 sequences, roughly 22% detected once. The sequencing used PBMCs from blood, collected about 20 months after vaccination. The source is a man between 50 and 69 years old who received an inactivated influenza vaccine.

The genes are TRBV6-2 or TRBV6-3 and TRBJ1-1, with 7 bases lining up with TRBD1. Per the germline V gene, CDR1 is MNHEY and CDR2 is SVGEGT. The trim removed 5 bases at V and 4 bases at J, leaving 4 bases unmatched. The CDR3 loop spans 13 amino acids. The CDR3 DNA sequence: TGTGCCAGCAGTAAGACAGGGCCCACTGAAGCTTTCTTT. It yields the protein CASSKTGPTEAFF.

This clonotype was observed a few times. The chain joins TRBV15 to TRBJ2-3, with TRBD2 identical over 12 bases. J lost 0 bases, V lost 0 bases, and 4 bases had no gene match. CDR1 is LNHNV, CDR2 YYDKDF, per germline (reference sequence). The CDR3 runs to 18 residues. The chain's CDR3 is CATSRDWTSGTSTDTQYF. The CDR3 DNA sequence: TGTGCCACCAGCAGAGATTGGACTAGCGGGACTAGCACAGATACGCAGTATTTT.

There are a few counts of this clonotype. V is TRBV7-2 and J is TRBJ2-7; D possibly corresponds to TRBD1 (6 bases). Germline CDR1 and CDR2: SGHTA and FQGNSA. V lost 5 bases, J lost 12 bases, and 20 bases lay in between. The CDR3 length is 13 residues. The CDR3 spells CASSQNSQGKWYF. CDR3 nucleotides: TGTGCCAGCAGCCAGAACTCACAGGGTAAATGGTACTTC.

This clonotype occurred many times. CDR3 sequence (DNA): TGCAGTGCTAGAACAGGACAGGTTAGCTATGGCTACACCTTC. This codes for CSARTGQVSYGYTF. This rearrangement joins TRBV20-1 to TRBJ1-2, with 7 positions matching TRBD1. Germline V gene lookup returns CDR1 DFQATT and CDR2 SNEGSKA (reference sequence). Trimming cost V 2 bases and J 4 bases; bases outside gene matches: 7. The CDR3 is made up of 14 amino acids.

The gene calls are TRBV4-1 and TRBJ1-4; D is ambiguous. The CDR3 is 14 residues long. Germline lookup yields CDR1 MGHRA and CDR2 YSYEKL. V lost 1 base and J lost 4, with 7 bases in between. Written as DNA, the CDR3 is TGCGCCAGCAGCCAAGTACACAGTAATGAAAAACTGTTTTTT. This sequence encodes CASSQVHSNEKLFF.

The CDR3 loop is CSARKGAKRNQPQHF. The CDR3, as DNA: TGCAGTGCTAGAAAGGGGGCCAAACGCAATCAGCCCCAGCATTTT. The chain is built from TRBV20-1 and TRBJ1-5, with TRBD1 matching over 7 bases. V dropped 2 bases and J dropped 2; count of bases not matched to a gene: 6. CDR1 is DFQATT and CDR2 is SNEGSKA in the germline V gene (reference sequence). The CDR3 extends over 15 amino acids.

This clonotype appeared a few times. The rearrangement links TRBV4-1 to TRBJ1-4, with 10 positions matching TRBD1. Germline trimming cut 3 bases from V and 4 bases from J; bases unmatched to any gene: 5. The CDR3 extends over 16 amino acids. Germline CDR1 and CDR2: MGHRA and YSYEKL. Written as DNA, the CDR3 is TGCGCCAGCAGCCATGGGACAGGGGCCGATAATGAAAAACTGTTTTTT. This sequence encodes CASSHGTGADNEKLFF.

This clonotype was recorded at least ten times. This chain connects TRBV30 to TRBJ1-2, with a weak D call TRBD1 (6 bases). The ends were cut back, 0 bases at V and 2 bases at J, with 7 bases in the middle. Looked up from germline, CDR1 is GTSNPN and CDR2 is SVGIG (reference sequence). This CDR3 is 13 amino acids long. CDR3 loop: CAWSVTGNYGYTF. The CDR3 nucleotides are TGTGCCTGGAGTGTTACAGGGAACTATGGCTACACCTTC.

The V gene is TRBV20-1, the J gene TRBJ2-1; 15 bases are a match to TRBD2. Germline V gives CDR1 DFQATT, CDR2 SNEGSKA (reference sequence). The CDR3 runs to 19 residues. The J segment lost 3 bases and the V segment lost 3 bases, leaving 12 bases of the junction unmatched. The CDR3 region has the DNA TGCAGTGCTAGGGGCGGACTAGCGGGAGGGCCGAGAATCTACAATGAGCAGTTCTTC. Translating it yields CSARGGLAGGPRIYNEQFF.

The J gene is TRBJ2-2, the V gene TRBV11-1; perhaps TRBD2 as D (6 bases). Germline V gives CDR1 SGHAT, CDR2 FQDESV (reference sequence). The V end was cut by 3 bases, the J end by 4 bases, with 9 bases between. The CDR3 is 14 residues long. In nucleotides, the CDR3 is TGTGCCAGCAGCTTTCTAGCGTCCACCGGGGAGCTGTTTTTT. It translates to CASSFLASTGELFF.

This clonotype was counted a few times. The chain recombines TRBV29-1 with TRBJ1-2, with 9 nucleotides matching TRBD1. Germline V gene lookup returns CDR1 SQVTM and CDR2 ANQGSEA. The CDR3 extends over 14 amino acids. V lost 5 bases to trimming and J lost 6 bases; unmatched junction nucleotides: 10. CDR3 nucleotides: TGCAGCGTTCGACGAGGGACAGGGAGTCATGGCTACACCTTC. Its translation: CSVRRGTGSHGYTF.

In this sample, this clonotype turned up a few times. The gene calls are TRBV5-6 and TRBJ1-5; D may be TRBD1 (5 bases). CDR1 is SGHDT, CDR2 YYEEEE, per germline. This CDR3 region has 18 residues. The ends were cut back, 3 bases at V and 1 base at J, with 20 bases in the middle. This CDR3 is CASSSGLMRAGSNQPQHF. CDR3 nucleotide sequence: TGTGCCAGCAGCTCGGGACTAATGCGCGCAGGGAGCAATCAGCCCCAGCATTTT.

This clonotype has a count of ten or more. V usage is TRBV12-3 or TRBV12-4 and J usage is TRBJ1-3; D gene uncertain. CDR3 size: 14 residues. The V gene lost 3 bases and the J gene lost 2 bases, with 8 bases spanning the gap. As DNA, the CDR3 is TGTGCCAGCAGTTTGGAGATTCCTGGAAACACCATATATTTT. Its protein product is CASSLEIPGNTIYF.

In DNA form, the CDR3 reads TGTGCCAGCAGTTGGGGGACAGGGGACGAGCAGTACTTC. Its translation: CASSWGTGDEQYF. The rearrangement joins TRBV28 to TRBJ2-7, with 10 bases matching TRBD1. Germline assignment: CDR1 MDHEN and CDR2 SYDVKM. The CDR3 is 13 amino acids. V lost 4 bases to trimming and J lost 5 bases; unmatched junction nucleotides: 2.

The rearrangement links TRBV3-1 to TRBJ1-1; D remains ambiguous. Trimming cost V 4 bases and J 4 bases, with 10 bases left between them. The CDR3 runs to 13 residues. Germline-derived CDR1 and CDR2 are LGHDT and YNNKEL (reference sequence). For the CDR3, the DNA is TGTGCCAGCAGCCCGGGTGAGGTCACTGAAGCTTTCTTT. Translated, it gives CASSPGEVTEAFF.

Ten or more counts support this clonotype. The chain uses TRBV24-1 and TRBJ2-3; tentatively, D is TRBD2 (6 bases). The CDR3 has 13 amino acids. V was cut by 9 bases and J by 5 bases, with 14 bases left in between. From germline, CDR1 is KGHDR and CDR2 SFDVKD. CDR3 in DNA: TGTGCCACCCGGGGGACCAAGGAAGATACGCAGTATTTT. Encoded protein: CATRGTKEDTQYF.

The chain is built from TRBV20-1 and TRBJ2-5; the D gene is possibly TRBD2 (7 bases). The CDR3 runs 16 residues. Germline lookup yields CDR1 DFQATT and CDR2 SNEGSKA (reference sequence). Between the trimmed V and J ends, which lost 1 base and 4 bases, there was a span of 19 bases. CDR3 amino acids: CSARGGGGRAGETQYF. CDR3 in DNA: TGCAGTGCTAGAGGAGGAGGGGGGAGGGCCGGAGAGACCCAGTACTTC.

Remarks on this clonotype: This clone may be a read error of a much larger clone one base away. This chain links TRBV7-9 with TRBJ2-1, with TRBD1 matching over 7 bases. Germline V gene data show CDR1 as SEHNR and CDR2 as FQNEAQ (reference sequence). The length of the CDR3 is 15 residues. V shed 5 bases and J 2 bases; nucleotides not matched to a gene: 6. CDR3 amino acids: CASSPGQSPYNEQFF. For the CDR3, the DNA is TGTGCCAGCAGCCCGGGACAGAGCCCCTACAATGAGCAGTTCTTC.

This clonotype turned up a few times. The DNA of the CDR3 is TGCGCCAGCAGCCAAGGGGGCCTCTCTGGAAACACCATATATTTT. Translating it yields CASSQGGLSGNTIYF. V usage is TRBV4-3 and J usage is TRBJ1-3; the D gene is possibly TRBD1 (5 bases). V lost 1 base and J lost 0, with 7 bases in between. This CDR3 spans 15 amino acids. The germline CDR1 and CDR2 sequences are LGHNA and YSLEER.

In regard to this clonotype: One junction end disagrees with the germline gene, perhaps due to a read error. This rearrangement joins TRBV20-1 to TRBJ1-5; tentative D call: TRBD1 (6 bases). Germline-derived CDR1 and CDR2 are DFQATT and SNEGSKA (reference sequence). This CDR3 comprises 14 residues. The CDR3: CSATRRGGGQAQHF. The CDR3 nucleotides are TGCAGTGCGACCCGAAGGGGGGGAGGTCAGGCCCAGCATTTT.

This clonotype was found many times. This chain connects TRBV12-3 or TRBV12-4 to TRBJ1-6; no definite D call. The ends were cut back, 3 bases at V and 14 bases at J, with 11 bases in the middle. The CDR3 is 12 amino acids. For the CDR3, the DNA is TGTGCCAGCAGTTTGACATCTATAGCCCTCCACTTT. Its translation is CASSLTSIALHF.

The chain combines TRBV19 with TRBJ2-1, with D perhaps TRBD2 (5 bases). The ends were cut back, 6 bases at V and 8 bases at J, with 20 bases in the middle. The CDR3 runs to 15 residues. Germline CDR1 reads LNHDA; CDR2 reads SQIVND (reference sequence). This CDR3 is CASRRSGPPGDEQFF. The CDR3 nucleotides are TGTGCCAGTAGGAGAAGCGGTCCCCCTGGCGATGAGCAGTTCTTC.

The V call is TRBV27, the J call TRBJ2-1; D gene unclear. Germline V gene sequence: CDR1 MNHEY, CDR2 SMNVEV (reference sequence). CDR3 length: 13 residues. The ends were cut back, 0 bases at V and 3 bases at J, with 3 bases in the middle. CDR3: CASSLSDYNEQFF. CDR3 sequence (DNA): TGTGCCAGCAGTTTATCAGACTACAATGAGCAGTTCTTC.

There are a few counts of this clonotype. The chain couples TRBV20-1 to TRBJ1-6; no clear D gene. The CDR3 has 15 amino acids. Germline CDR1 reads DFQATT; CDR2 reads SNEGSKA (reference sequence). Trimming removed 2 bases from V and 0 bases from J, with 8 bases in between. CDR3 protein: CSARPTSSYNSPLHF. Here the CDR3 DNA reads TGCAGTGCTAGACCCACGAGCTCCTATAATTCACCCCTCCACTTT.

The chain uses TRBV12-3 or TRBV12-4 and TRBJ1-2; 7 bases agree with TRBD1. This CDR3 region has 15 residues. Trimming removed 3 bases from V and 6 bases from J; junction bases left unmatched: 10. CDR3 bases: TGTGCCAGCAGTTTTACAGGGGTACTAAAGGATGGCTACACCTTC. It yields the protein CASSFTGVLKDGYTF.

V and J are TRBV11-1 and TRBJ2-3; D possibly uses TRBD1 or TRBD2 (5 bases each). V lost 8 bases and J 1 base, leaving 25 bases between the germline ends. Looked up from germline, CDR1 is SGHAT and CDR2 is FQDESV (reference sequence). The CDR3 contains 18 residues. CDR3: CASALPRGSGHGTDTQYF. CDR3 bases: TGTGCCAGCGCTTTGCCCCGGGGAAGTGGACACGGCACAGATACGCAGTATTTT.